Given below is one TCR beta chain in context. Its cognate antigen is unknown. This sample was taken from a study of post-analysis software for immune sequencing data. Findings and caveats of the study: Four to six TRBV segments were significantly more frequent in patients than in controls. TRBV5-6, TRBV5-1 and TRBV20-1 were among these segments.

Germline V gene sequence: CDR1 SNHLY, CDR2 FYNNEI. The length of the CDR3 is 14 residues. TCR beta cDNA libraries included unique molecular identifiers. Out of roughly 1 to 11 million T cells, roughly 0.5 million cDNA molecules were generated. TCRdb analysed the PCR reads with MiXCR anew, one entry per CDR3 protein. This sample has approximately 570,000 distinct CDR3 sequences, with around 47% found just once. The chain combines TRBV2 with TRBJ2-7; TRBD1 matches at 10 bases. The J call may be mistaken, given a closer DNA end match to TRBJ2-5. Sequencing input: blood. The sequence was obtained from a girl between 5 and 17 years old with multiple sclerosis. The CDR3 DNA is TGTGCCAGCATCATGGGACAGGGGACTGAGACCCAGTACTTC. Amino acids: CASIMGQGTETQYF.